The 18 T cell receptor beta chains in this list originate from one sample, sequenced in a study of T cells after yellow fever vaccination. TCRdb re-analysed the 5' RACE reads in MiXCR, keeping a single row per CDR3 protein. The table lists roughly 340,000 distinct CDR3 sequences, roughly 4% of them singletons. Sequenced material: PBMCs, taken 5 days after the yellow fever booster vaccination. The receptors shown here come from a man between 18 and 29 years old who received the YFV17D yellow fever vaccine.

The chain uses TRBV18 and TRBJ2-6, with 7 nucleotides matching TRBD2. The CDR3 sequence is 15 residues long. Germline loops: CDR1 KGHSH, CDR2 LQKENI. V was pared by 5 bases and J by 4 bases, with 5 bases of the junction left unmatched. CDR3 nucleotides: TGTGCCAGCTCAACGGGGGGAGCCGGGGCCAACGTCCTGACTTTC. It codes for CASSTGGAGANVLTF.

This sequence joins TRBV24-1 and TRBJ2-5, with D perhaps being TRBD1 or TRBD2 (5 bases each). CDR1 is KGHDR, CDR2 SFDVKD, per germline. This CDR3 contains 15 residues. V was pared by 4 bases and J by 1 base, with 12 bases between. Written as DNA, the CDR3 is TGTGCCACCAGTGACCTAGGGGAGTCCCAAGAGACCCAGTACTTC. It translates to CATSDLGESQETQYF.

This clonotype was counted at least ten times. The rearrangement links TRBV5-8 to TRBJ2-7; D ambiguous. Per the germline V gene, CDR1 is SGHTS and CDR2 is YDEGEE. Trimming shortened V by 0 bases and J by 1 base, and 8 bases separated the two germline ends. The CDR3 covers 14 residues. CDR3 nucleotides: TGTGCCAGCAGCTTGGGGGGTGTTTCCTACGAGCAGTACTTC. This sequence encodes CASSLGGVSYEQYF. The full variable domain, its missing parts supplied by reference TRBV5-8 and TRBJ2-7, is EAGVTQSPTHLIKTRGQQATLRCSPISGHTSVYWYQQALGLGLQFLLWYDEGEERNRGNFPPRFSGRQFPNYSSELNVNALELEDSALYLCASSLGGVSYEQYFGPGTRLTVT.

The V and J genes are TRBV28 and TRBJ1-1; TRBD1 is a possible D gene (5 bases). This CDR3 is 15 amino acids long. Trimming took 4 bases from V and 3 from J, leaving 15 bases between them. Germline-derived CDR1 and CDR2 are MDHEN and SYDVKM. The CDR3 nucleotides are TGTGCCAGCAGTTCCCTTGGAGGGGCGGACACTGAAGCTTTCTTT. Translated, it gives CASSSLGGADTEAFF.

This clonotype was counted at least ten times. This sequence joins TRBV15 and TRBJ1-4; tentative D call: TRBD1 (5 bases). V lost 3 bases and J 8 bases, leaving 16 bases between the germline ends. Looked up from germline, CDR1 is LNHNV and CDR2 is YYDKDF (reference sequence). The length of the CDR3 is 15 residues. The CDR3 nucleotides are TGTGCCACCAGCAGGGGGGAGCGGGGCCGGGAAAAACTGTTTTTT. This codes for CATSRGERGREKLFF.

This clonotype was seen repeatedly, ten times or more. This chain uses TRBV5-1 with TRBJ2-6; D call uncertain. The CDR3 is 14 amino acids. Germline V CDR1 and CDR2: SGHRS, YFSETQ. The V gene lost 4 bases and the J gene lost 0 bases, with 5 bases spanning the gap. In nucleotides, the CDR3 is TGCGCCAGCAGCCCGGACTCTGGGGCCAACGTCCTGACTTTC. Amino acids: CASSPDSGANVLTF.

J is TRBJ1-1 and V is TRBV24-1; no clear D. This CDR3 comprises 13 residues. Trimming removed 4 bases at V and 1 base at J, with 6 bases between. Germline V CDR1 and CDR2: KGHDR, SFDVKD. The CDR3 spells CATSDPGNTEAFF. The CDR3 DNA is TGTGCCACCAGTGACCCAGGGAACACTGAAGCTTTCTTT.

The chain carries TRBV3-1 and TRBJ2-5; 7 bases are a match to TRBD1. With V trimmed by 4 bases and J by 3 bases, 8 bases remained unmatched. Germline CDR1 and CDR2: LGHDT and YNNKEL (reference sequence). The CDR3 runs 15 residues. In DNA, the CDR3 is TGTGCCAGCAGCCCCATACGGGACAGTAAAGAGACCCAGTACTTC. Its protein is CASSPIRDSKETQYF.

This clonotype showed up many times. The chain is built from TRBV5-1 and TRBJ1-2; D remains unclear. Germline values: CDR1 SGHRS, CDR2 YFSETQ. V lost 1 base and J lost 4, with 8 bases in between. There are 13 residues in the CDR3. In DNA, the CDR3 is TGCGCCAGCAGCTTGAGAACGAGCTATGGCTACACCTTC. It specifies CASSLRTSYGYTF. The whole variable domain, remainder taken from reference TRBV5-1 and TRBJ1-2, is KAGVTQTPRYLIKTRGQQVTLSCSPISGHRSVSWYQQTPGQGLQFLFEYFSETQRNKGNFPGRFSGRQFSNSRSEMNVSTLELGDSALYLCASSLRTSYGYTFGSGTRLTVV.

This clonotype was seen a handful of times. The chain uses TRBV11-1 and TRBJ2-7, with 8 bases matching TRBD2. CDR1 SGHAT and CDR2 FQDESV come from the germline V gene (reference sequence). V was pared by 5 bases and J by 13 bases, with 10 bases of the junction left unmatched. CDR3 length: 12 residues. CDR3 amino acids: CASSIGSGGIYF. CDR3 nucleotides: TGTGCCAGCAGCATCGGAAGCGGGGGAATTTACTTC. The full variable domain, in which reference TRBV11-1 and TRBJ2-7 provide the parts outside the CDR3, is EAEVAQSPRYKITEKSQAVAFWCDPISGHATLYWYRQILGQGPELLVQFQDESVVDDSQLPKDRFSAERLKGVDSTLKIQPAELGDSAMYLCASSIGSGGIYFGPGTRLTVT.

This clonotype occurred a few times. The rearrangement links TRBV12-3 or TRBV12-4 to TRBJ2-1, with D uncertain. The CDR3 is 13 amino acids. V was pared by 2 bases and J by 7 bases, with 9 bases between. As DNA, the CDR3 is TGTGCCAGCAGTTTATCACCGGCGAATGAGCAGTTCTTC. Amino acids: CASSLSPANEQFF.

This rearrangement joins TRBV5-1 to TRBJ2-2; no firm D call. The CDR3 spans 14 residues. Trimming removed 9 bases at V and 8 bases at J, with 20 bases between. Germline CDR1 reads SGHRS; CDR2 reads YFSETQ. CDR3 in DNA: TGCGCCACCCGCTTTGGGTTAGCAGCGGGGGAGCTGTTTTTT. As protein: CATRFGLAAGELFF.

CDR3 residues: CASSVRDRARGISYGGYTF. DNA of the CDR3: TGTGCCAGCAGTGTACGGGACAGGGCAAGAGGGATTAGTTATGGGGGCTACACCTTC. The rearrangement uses TRBV6-6 and TRBJ1-2; 9 nucleotides line up with TRBD1. The germline V gene encodes CDR1 MNHNY and CDR2 SVGAGI (reference sequence). J was trimmed by 8 bases and V by 5 bases; bases with no gene match: 24. The CDR3 runs 19 residues.

Here the CDR3 reads CASTVSGGAWGLETQYF. The CDR3 DNA reads as TGTGCCAGCACGGTATCTGGCGGGGCATGGGGTTTGGAGACCCAGTACTTC. The chain joins TRBV3-1 to TRBJ2-5; the D gene is possibly TRBD2 (6 bases). Germline V CDR1 and CDR2: LGHDT, YNNKEL (reference sequence). V was trimmed by 7 bases and J by 5 bases, leaving 26 bases between them. The CDR3 contains 17 residues.

This clonotype was recorded many times. The gene calls are TRBV7-2 and TRBJ2-2, with 8 bases aligning to TRBD2. The germline gives CDR1 SGHTA, CDR2 FQGNSA. The CDR3 has 15 amino acids. With V trimmed by 5 bases and J by 5 bases, 7 bases remained unmatched. The DNA for the CDR3 is TGTGCCAGCAGCCCGGGGGGGCGGTATACCGGGGAGCTGTTTTTT. It is translated as CASSPGGRYTGELFF.

This chain links TRBV13 with TRBJ1-1; 7 bases are shared with TRBD1. Germline CDR1 reads PRHDT; CDR2 reads FYEKMQ (reference sequence). This CDR3 region has 14 residues. With V trimmed by 4 bases and J by 0 bases, 2 bases remained unmatched. CDR3 DNA: TGTGCCAGCAGCTCCAGGGGGATGAACACTGAAGCTTTCTTT. This sequence encodes CASSSRGMNTEAFF. The complete variable domain, with remaining parts taken from reference TRBV13 and TRBJ1-1, reads AAGVIQSPRHLIKEKRETATLKCYPIPRHDTVYWYQQGPGQDPQFLISFYEKMQSDKGSIPDRFSAQQFSDYHSELNMSSLELGDSALYFCASSSRGMNTEAFFGQGTRLTVV.

The chain joins TRBV28 to TRBJ2-5, with D tentatively TRBD1 or TRBD2 (5 bases each). With 5 bases removed from V and 3 bases from J, the gap between germline ends came to 16 bases. The germline gives CDR1 MDHEN, CDR2 SYDVKM. This CDR3 region has 15 residues. The CDR3 loop is CASSTQDTGEETQYF. The DNA of the CDR3 is TGTGCCAGCAGTACCCAGGACACCGGGGAAGAGACCCAGTACTTC.

The sample holds many counts of this clonotype. The V gene is TRBV7-2, the J gene TRBJ2-7; unclear D gene. The CDR3 has 12 residues. Per the germline V gene, CDR1 is SGHTA and CDR2 is FQGNSA. The germline V and J ends were trimmed by 6 bases and 2 bases, with 8 bases remaining between them. In nucleotides, the CDR3 is TGTGCCAGCAGTTACGGCCCCTACGAGCAGTACGTC. Residues: CASSYGPYEQYV.